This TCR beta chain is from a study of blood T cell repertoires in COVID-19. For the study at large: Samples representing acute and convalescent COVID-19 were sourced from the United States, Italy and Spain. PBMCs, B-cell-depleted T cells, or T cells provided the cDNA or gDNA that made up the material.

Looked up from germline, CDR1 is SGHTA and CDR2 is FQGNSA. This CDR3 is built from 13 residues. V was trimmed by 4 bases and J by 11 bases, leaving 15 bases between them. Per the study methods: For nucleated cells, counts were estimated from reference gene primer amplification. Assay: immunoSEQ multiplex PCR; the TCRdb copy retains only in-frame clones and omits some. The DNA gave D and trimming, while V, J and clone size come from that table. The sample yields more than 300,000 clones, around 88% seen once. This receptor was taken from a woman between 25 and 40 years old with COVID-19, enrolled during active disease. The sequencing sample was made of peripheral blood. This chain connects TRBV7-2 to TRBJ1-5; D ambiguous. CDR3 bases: TGTGCCAGCAGCTCGGTAGTGCGGGAAGCCCAGCATTTT. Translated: CASSSVVREAQHF.